This T cell receptor (beta chain) was recorded in a study of OX40 agonist ivuxolimab in advanced cancers. Study-level information: In this cohort, patients received ivuxolimab, an agonistic anti-OX40 (CD134) antibody. The mean age was about 57 years, ranging from 23 to 79, with around four fifths of participants male.

Repertoires were generated with immunoSEQ multiplex PCR, while TCRdb's copy carries only in-frame clones and drops some. Of tens of thousands of clones listed, about four fifths were seen once; the top ten hold 1.8%. This clonotype was obtained from an adult with an advanced solid tumor such as melanoma, head and neck, liver or kidney cancer. The starting material was CD4+ or CD8+ T cells sorted from blood, obtained in a trial of the OX40 agonist ivuxolimab.

The CDR3 here is CASSLGVGAGYTF. The CDR3 coding sequence is TGTGCCAGTAGTCTCGGGGTAGGGGCTGGCTACACCTTC. The rearrangement joins TRBV19 to TRBJ1-2; D possibly corresponds to TRBD1 (5 bases). Germline V gives CDR1 LNHDA, CDR2 SQIVND (reference sequence). V lost 5 bases to trimming and J lost 7 bases, with 14 bases between them. This CDR3 comprises 13 residues.